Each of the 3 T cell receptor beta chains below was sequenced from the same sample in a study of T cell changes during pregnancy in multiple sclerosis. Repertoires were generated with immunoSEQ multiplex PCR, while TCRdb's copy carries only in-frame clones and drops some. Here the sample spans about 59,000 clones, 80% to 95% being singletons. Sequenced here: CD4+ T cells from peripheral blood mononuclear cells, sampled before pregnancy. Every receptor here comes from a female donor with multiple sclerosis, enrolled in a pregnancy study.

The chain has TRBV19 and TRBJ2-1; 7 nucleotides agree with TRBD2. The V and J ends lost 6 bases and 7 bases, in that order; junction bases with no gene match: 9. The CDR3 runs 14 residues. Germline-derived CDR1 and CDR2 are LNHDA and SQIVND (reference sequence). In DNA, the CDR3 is TGTGCCAGTAGCAGATCAGCGGGGTGGAATGAGCAGTTCTTC. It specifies CASSRSAGWNEQFF.

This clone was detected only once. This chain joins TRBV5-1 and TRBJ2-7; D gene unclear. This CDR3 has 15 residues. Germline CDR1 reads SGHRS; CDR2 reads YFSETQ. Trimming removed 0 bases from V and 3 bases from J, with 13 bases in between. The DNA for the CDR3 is TGCGCCAGCAGCTTGGAGGCCGACACTTACTACGAGCAGTACTTC. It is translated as CASSLEADTYYEQYF.

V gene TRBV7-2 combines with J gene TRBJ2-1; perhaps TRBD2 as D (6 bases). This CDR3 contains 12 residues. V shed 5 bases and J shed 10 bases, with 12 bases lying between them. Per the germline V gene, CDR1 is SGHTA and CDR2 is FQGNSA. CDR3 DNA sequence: TGTGCCAGCAGCCAGACTAGTAAGGAGCAGTTCTTC. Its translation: CASSQTSKEQFF.